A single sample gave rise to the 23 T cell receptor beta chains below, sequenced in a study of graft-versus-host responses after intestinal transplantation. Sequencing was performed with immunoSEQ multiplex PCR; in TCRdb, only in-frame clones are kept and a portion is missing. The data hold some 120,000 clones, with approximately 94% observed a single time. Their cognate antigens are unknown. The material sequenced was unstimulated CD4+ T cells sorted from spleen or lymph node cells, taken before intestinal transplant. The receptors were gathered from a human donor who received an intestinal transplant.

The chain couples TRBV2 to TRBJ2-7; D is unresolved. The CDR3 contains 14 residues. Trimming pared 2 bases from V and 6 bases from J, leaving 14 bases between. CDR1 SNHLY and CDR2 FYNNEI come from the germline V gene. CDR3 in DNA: TGTGCCAGCAGTGAATCCTGGGCGGTCGGCGAGCAGTACTTC. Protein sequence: CASSESWAVGEQYF.

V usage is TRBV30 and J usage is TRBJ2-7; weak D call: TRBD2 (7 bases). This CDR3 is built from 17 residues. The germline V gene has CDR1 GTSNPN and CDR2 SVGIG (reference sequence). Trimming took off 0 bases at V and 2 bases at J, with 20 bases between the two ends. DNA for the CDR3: TGTGCCTGGAGTGTATTGCTCGGCGGGGGCCCTCCCTACGAGCAGTACTTC. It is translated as CAWSVLLGGGPPYEQYF.

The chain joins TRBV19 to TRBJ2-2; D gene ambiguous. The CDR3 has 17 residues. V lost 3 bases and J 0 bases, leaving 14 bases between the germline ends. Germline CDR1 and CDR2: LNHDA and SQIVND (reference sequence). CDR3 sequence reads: CASSIRVGPTNTGELFF. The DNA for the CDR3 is TGTGCCAGTAGTATTCGGGTCGGGCCGACGAACACCGGGGAGCTGTTTTTT.

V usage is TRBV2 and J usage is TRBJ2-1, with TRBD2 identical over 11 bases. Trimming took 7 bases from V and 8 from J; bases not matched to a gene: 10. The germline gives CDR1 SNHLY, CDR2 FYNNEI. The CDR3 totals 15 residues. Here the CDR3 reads CASTMGVAGGDEQFF. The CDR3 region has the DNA TGTGCCAGCACGATGGGGGTAGCGGGGGGGGATGAGCAGTTCTTC.

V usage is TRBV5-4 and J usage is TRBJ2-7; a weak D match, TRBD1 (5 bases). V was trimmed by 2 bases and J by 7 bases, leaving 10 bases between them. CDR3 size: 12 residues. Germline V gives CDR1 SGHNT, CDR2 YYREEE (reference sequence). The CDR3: CASSFQAGEQYF. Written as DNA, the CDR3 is TGTGCCAGCAGCTTCCAGGCAGGGGAGCAGTACTTC.

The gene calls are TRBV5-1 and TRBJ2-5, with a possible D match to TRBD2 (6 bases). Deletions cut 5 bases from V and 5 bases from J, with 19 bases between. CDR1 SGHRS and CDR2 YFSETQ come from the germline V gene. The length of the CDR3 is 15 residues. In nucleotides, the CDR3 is TGCGCCAGCAGTCGGACCCTGGCGGGGCAGGAGACCCAGTACTTC. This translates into CASSRTLAGQETQYF.

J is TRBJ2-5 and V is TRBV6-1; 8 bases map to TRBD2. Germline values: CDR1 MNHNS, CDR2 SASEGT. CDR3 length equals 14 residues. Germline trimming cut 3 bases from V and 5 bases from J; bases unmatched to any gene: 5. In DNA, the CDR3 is TGTGCCAGCAGTGATCTAGCGGGTAGGGAGACCCAGTACTTC. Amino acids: CASSDLAGRETQYF.

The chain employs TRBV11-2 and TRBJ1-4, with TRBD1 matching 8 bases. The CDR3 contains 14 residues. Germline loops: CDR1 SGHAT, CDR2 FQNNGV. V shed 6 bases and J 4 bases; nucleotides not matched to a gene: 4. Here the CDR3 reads CASSIDRGNEKLFF. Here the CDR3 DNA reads TGTGCCAGCAGTATCGACAGGGGTAATGAAAAACTGTTTTTT.

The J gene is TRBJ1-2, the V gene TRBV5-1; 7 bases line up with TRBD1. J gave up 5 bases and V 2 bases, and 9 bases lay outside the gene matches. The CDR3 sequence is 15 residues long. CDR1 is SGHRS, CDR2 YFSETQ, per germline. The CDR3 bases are TGCGCCAGCAGCTTACCACAGGGGTCGGGTTATGGCTACACCTTC. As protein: CASSLPQGSGYGYTF.

CDR3 loop: CASKGDTEAFF. CDR3 DNA: TGCGCCAGCAAGGGGGACACTGAAGCTTTCTTT. The chain recombines TRBV10-1 with TRBJ1-1; D perhaps matches TRBD1 (6 bases). V was trimmed by 7 bases and J by 3 bases, leaving 6 bases between them. Looked up from germline, CDR1 is WNHNN and CDR2 is SYGVQD (reference sequence). The CDR3 is 11 amino acids.

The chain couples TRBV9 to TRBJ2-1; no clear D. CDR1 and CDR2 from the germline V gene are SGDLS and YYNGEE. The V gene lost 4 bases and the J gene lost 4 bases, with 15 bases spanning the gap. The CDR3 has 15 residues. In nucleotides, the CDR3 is TGTGCCAGCAGCCGACTCGGACCCGGATACAATGAGCAGTTCTTC. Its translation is CASSRLGPGYNEQFF.

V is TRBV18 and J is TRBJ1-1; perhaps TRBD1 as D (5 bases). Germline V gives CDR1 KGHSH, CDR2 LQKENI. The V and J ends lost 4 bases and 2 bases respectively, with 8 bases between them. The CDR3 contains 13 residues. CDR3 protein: CASSRGVNTEAFF. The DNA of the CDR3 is TGTGCCAGCTCACGGGGGGTAAACACTGAAGCTTTCTTT.

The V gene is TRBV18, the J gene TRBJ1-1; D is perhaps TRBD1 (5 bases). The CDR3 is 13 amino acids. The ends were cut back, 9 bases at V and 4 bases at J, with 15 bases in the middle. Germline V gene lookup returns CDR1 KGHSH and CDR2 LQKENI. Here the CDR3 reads CASAGSWITEAFF. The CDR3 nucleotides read TGTGCCAGTGCAGGGTCCTGGATCACTGAAGCTTTCTTT.

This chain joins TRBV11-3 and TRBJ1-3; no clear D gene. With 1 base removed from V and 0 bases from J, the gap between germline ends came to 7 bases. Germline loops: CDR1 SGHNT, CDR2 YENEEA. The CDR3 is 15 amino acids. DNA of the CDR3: TGTGCCAGCAGCTTAGCTCTGAGCTCTGGAAACACCATATATTTT. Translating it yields CASSLALSSGNTIYF.

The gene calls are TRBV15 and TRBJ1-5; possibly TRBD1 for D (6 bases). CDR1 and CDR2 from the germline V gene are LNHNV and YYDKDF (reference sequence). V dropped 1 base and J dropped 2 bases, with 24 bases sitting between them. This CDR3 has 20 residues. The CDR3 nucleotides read TGTGCCACCAGCAGAGTCCCCCCTCGCCCCAGGGGCAGGGGCAATCAGCCCCAGCATTTT. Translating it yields CATSRVPPRPRGRGNQPQHF.

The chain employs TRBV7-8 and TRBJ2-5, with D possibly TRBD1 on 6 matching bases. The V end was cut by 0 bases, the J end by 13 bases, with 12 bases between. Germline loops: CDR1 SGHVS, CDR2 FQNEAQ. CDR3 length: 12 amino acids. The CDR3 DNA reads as TGTGCCAGCAGCTTAGCCGACAGGTTCCCGTACTTC. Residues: CASSLADRFPYF.

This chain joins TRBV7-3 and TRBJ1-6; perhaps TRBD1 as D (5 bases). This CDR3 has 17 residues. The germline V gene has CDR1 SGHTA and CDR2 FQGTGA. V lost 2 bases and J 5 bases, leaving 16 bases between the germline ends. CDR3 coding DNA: TGTGCCAGCAGCTTACTTTTTCGCAGGGAACATAATTCACCCCTCCACTTT. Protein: CASSLLFRREHNSPLHF.

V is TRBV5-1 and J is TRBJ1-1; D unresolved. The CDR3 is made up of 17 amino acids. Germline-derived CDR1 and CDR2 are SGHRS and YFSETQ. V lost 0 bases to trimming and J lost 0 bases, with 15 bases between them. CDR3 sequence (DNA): TGCGCCAGCAGCTTGGGTGTTAATCGGATTTTGAACACTGAAGCTTTCTTT. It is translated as CASSLGVNRILNTEAFF.

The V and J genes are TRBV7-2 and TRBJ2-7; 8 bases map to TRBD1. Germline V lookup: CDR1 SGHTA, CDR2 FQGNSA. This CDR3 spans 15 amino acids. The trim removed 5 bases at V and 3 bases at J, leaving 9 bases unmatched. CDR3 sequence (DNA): TGTGCCAGCAGCATAGACTGGACAGGGCGCTACGAGCAGTACTTC. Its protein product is CASSIDWTGRYEQYF.

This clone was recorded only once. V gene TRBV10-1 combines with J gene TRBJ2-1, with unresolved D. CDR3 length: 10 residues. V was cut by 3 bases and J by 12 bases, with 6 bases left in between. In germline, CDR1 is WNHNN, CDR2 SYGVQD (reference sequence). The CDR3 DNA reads TGCGCCAGCAGTGAAAGAGTGCAGTTCTTC. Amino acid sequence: CASSERVQFF.

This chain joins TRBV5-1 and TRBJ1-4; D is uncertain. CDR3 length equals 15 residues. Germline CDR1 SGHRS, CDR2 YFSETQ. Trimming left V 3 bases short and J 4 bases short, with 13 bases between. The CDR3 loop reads CASSSGGVLNEKLFF. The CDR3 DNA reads TGCGCCAGCAGCTCGGGTGGAGTGCTTAATGAAAAACTGTTTTTT. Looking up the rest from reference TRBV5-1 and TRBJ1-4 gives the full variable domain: KAGVTQTPRYLIKTRGQQVTLSCSPISGHRSVSWYQQTPGQGLQFLFEYFSETQRNKGNFPGRFSGRQFSNSRSEMNVSTLELGDSALYLCASSSGGVLNEKLFFGSGTQLSVL.

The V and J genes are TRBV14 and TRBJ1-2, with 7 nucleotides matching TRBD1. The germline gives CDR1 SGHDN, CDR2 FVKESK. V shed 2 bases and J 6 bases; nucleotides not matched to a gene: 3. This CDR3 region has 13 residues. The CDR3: CASSQSTGNGYTF. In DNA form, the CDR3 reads TGTGCCAGCAGCCAATCGACAGGGAATGGCTACACCTTC. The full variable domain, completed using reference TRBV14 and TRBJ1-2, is EAGVTQFPSHSVIEKGQTVTLRCDPISGHDNLYWYRRVMGKEIKFLLHFVKESKQDESGMPNNRFLAERTGGTYSTLKVQPAELEDSGVYFCASSQSTGNGYTFGSGTRLTVV.

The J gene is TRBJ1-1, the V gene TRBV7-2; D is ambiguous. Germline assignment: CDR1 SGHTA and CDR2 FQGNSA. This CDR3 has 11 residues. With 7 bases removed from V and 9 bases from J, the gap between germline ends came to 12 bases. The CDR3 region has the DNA TGTGCCAGCACACGGGCAGGCCAAGCTTTCTTT. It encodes CASTRAGQAFF.